These 3 T cell receptor beta chains came from one sample sequenced in a study of a mutant IDH1 vaccine in newly diagnosed glioma. Time point in this sample: week 47, end of study. What each vaccine dose contained was 300 ug of mutant IDH1 20-mer peptide, accompanied by topical imiquimod. Here immunoSEQ multiplex PCR was the method, and the copy in TCRdb shows in-frame clones only, minus some. The data hold some 34,000 clones, with more than 80% observed a single time. Their cognate antigens are unknown. The sample in question was PBMCs, obtained from a glioma patient whose treatment included an IDH1 peptide vaccine. Receptors were obtained from a woman aged 40 to 50 with glioma.

This chain links TRBV5-1 with TRBJ2-7; D possibly corresponds to TRBD2 (6 bases). CDR3 length equals 15 residues. Germline V gives CDR1 SGHRS, CDR2 YFSETQ. V lost 4 bases to trimming and J lost 1 base, with 15 bases between them. As DNA, the CDR3 is TGCGCCAGCAGCCATAAGGAGGGAAGGTCCTACGAGCAGTACTTC. It codes for CASSHKEGRSYEQYF.

As regards this clone: Germline is not matched at one junction end, which may reflect a read error. CDR3 protein: CASSLGGAGEQFF. CDR3 nucleotide sequence: TGTGCTAGCAGCTTAGGGGGGGCTGGTGAGCAGTTCTTC. The genes are TRBV7-7 and TRBJ2-1; TRBD2 might be the D (7 bases). This CDR3 contains 13 residues. CDR1 is SSHAT and CDR2 is FNYEAQ in the germline V gene (reference sequence).

V gene TRBV6-5 combines with J gene TRBJ2-7, with D perhaps matching TRBD2 (7 bases). CDR1 is MNHEY, CDR2 SVGAGI, per germline. This CDR3 region has 14 residues. The ends were cut back, 2 bases at V and 2 bases at J, with 10 bases in the middle. The CDR3 loop reads CASSYRRGPYEQYF. The CDR3 DNA is TGTGCCAGCAGTTACAGGCGGGGGCCCTACGAGCAGTACTTC.